A selection of T cell receptor beta chains follows, all from one sample in a study of T cells in Graves' hyperthyroidism and ophthalmopathy. MiXCR, applied by TCRdb to the multiplex PCR reads, yields one record per CDR3 protein. The table includes around 440,000 distinct CDR3 sequences, roughly 14% detected once. The sequenced material came from blood. These receptors all come from a woman younger than 30 with Graves' hyperthyroidism. CDR3s include the opening cysteine and the closing phenylalanine or tryptophan. D genes are given only for firm matches. Clone size, where shown, is once, few, many, or a class for clones that have expanded.

>TRBV27|NA|many|TRBJ1-1
TGTGCCAGCAGTTTATCGGAGGGGAGGCGCACTGAAGCTTTCTTT
CASSLSEGRRTEAFF
>TRBV19|NA|NA|TRBJ1-1
TGTGCCAGTACCCCCCACTGGGGTAGTGAAGCTTTCTTT
CASTPHWGSEAFF
>TRBV4-1|TRBD1|NA|TRBJ2-3
TGCGCCGGCAGCCAAAACTATTATCCGGGACAGGGGGACAGCACAGATACGCAGTATTTT
CAGSQNYYPGQGDSTDTQYF
>TRBV10-2|TRBD1|few|TRBJ1-6
TGCGCCAGCAGTGCGACAGGGGGAAATTCACCCCTCCACTTT
CASSATGGNSPLHF
>TRBV28|NA|many|TRBJ1-2
TGTGCCAGCAGCCTGAGGGATTTAGCAGGACCCGATGGCTACACCTTC
CASSLRDLAGPDGYTF
>TRBV9|NA|NA|TRBJ2-6
TGTGCCAGCAGTCCGTCCCTCTCTGGGGCCAACGTCCTGACTTTC
CASSPSLSGANVLTF
>TRBV4-1|NA|few|TRBJ2-3
TGCGCCAGCAGCGCCCGGGACGAAAAAGATACGCAGTATTTT
CASSARDEKDTQYF
>TRBV12-3/TRBV12-4|NA|NA|TRBJ2-3
TGTGCCAAACAGAAGCTCACGAGCACAGATACGCAGTATTTT
CAKQKLTSTDTQYF
>TRBV7-9|NA|few|TRBJ2-7
TGTGCCAGCGCGGAGGGTCCCTACGAGCAGTACTTC
CASAEGPYEQYF
>TRBV3-1|NA|few|TRBJ2-3
TGTGCCAGCAGCCAAACCAGGGCGGCCCTGAGGATTGGCACAGATACGCAGTATTTT
CASSQTRAALRIGTDTQYF
>TRBV20-1|NA|many|TRBJ2-1
TGCAGTGCTAGAGAGCCCCCCCCAGGGGAGTACAATGAGCAGTTCTTC
CSAREPPPGEYNEQFF
>TRBV24-1|NA|NA|TRBJ1-1
TGTGCCACCAGTGATTTTGGCTCAGGGAAGGCTTTCTTT
CATSDFGSGKAFF
>TRBV6-5|NA|NA|TRBJ2-5
TGTGCCAGCAGTTTGACTAGGCGGGAGTACTTC
CASSLTRREYF
>TRBV28|NA|many|TRBJ1-1
TGTGCCAGCAGTTCCCCCGCAGGGGCGGCGAACACTGAAGCTTTCTTT
CASSSPAGAANTEAFF
>TRBV10-3|NA|NA|TRBJ1-2
TGTGCCATCAGTGAGGGAACAACCATCTATGGCTACACCTTC
CAISEGTTIYGYTF
>TRBV10-3|TRBD2|NA|TRBJ2-1
TGTGCCACCAGTACGCCGTCGGGGGGGTACAATGAGCAGTTCTTC
CATSTPSGGYNEQFF
>TRBV2|NA|many|TRBJ1-2
TGTGCCAGCACCTCGGAGGGGGGGGATTTTAGCTATGGCTACACCTTC
CASTSEGGDFSYGYTF
>TRBV7-8|TRBD2|few|TRBJ2-2
TGTGCCAGCAGCCCCTCACTCGCCGGGACTAAGGCCGGGGAGCTGTTTTTT
CASSPSLAGTKAGELFF
>TRBV11-2|TRBD1|many|TRBJ2-3
TGTGCCAGCAGCTTAGGTTTCAGGGACAGGGTCGATCTGAAGACGCAGTATTTT
CASSLGFRDRVDLKTQYF
>TRBV7-6|TRBD1|NA|TRBJ1-4
TGTGCCAGCAGCCCGGGACAGTCCTTTGAAAAACTGTTTTTT
CASSPGQSFEKLFF
>TRBV10-3|NA|NA|TRBJ2-2
TGTGCCATCAGTGACCCCGGGGAGCTGTTTTTT
CAISDPGELFF
>TRBV7-2|TRBD2|few|TRBJ2-1
TGTGCCAGCAGCCGGAATCCGGGACTAGCGGGGATGAGCTCCTACAATGAGCAGTTCTTC
CASSRNPGLAGMSSYNEQFF
>TRBV5-1|NA|NA|TRBJ2-1
TGCGCCAGCAGCTTGGCCGGGACCCCCGCGTGGTTCTTC
CASSLAGTPAWFF
>TRBV7-3|NA|NA|TRBJ2-3
TGTGCCAGCAGCACATCGTGGGATACGCAGTATTTT
CASSTSWDTQYF
>TRBV28|TRBD1|NA|TRBJ1-3
TGTGCCAGCAGTTTCCATATAGGGACAGGGACTGGAAACACCATATATTTT
CASSFHIGTGTGNTIYF
>TRBV28|NA|many|TRBJ2-7
TGTGCCAGCAGTGCCCTTCAGGTCTACGAGCAGTACTTC
CASSALQVYEQYF
>TRBV10-3|NA|many|TRBJ1-1
TGTGCCATCAGTGAAGGGGGGCTTGGCACTGAAGCTTTCTTT
CAISEGGLGTEAFF
>TRBV6-2/TRBV6-3|NA|many|TRBJ2-2
TGTGCCAGCACCCTGCTCGGACGGAACACCGGGGAGCTGTTTTTT
CASTLLGRNTGELFF
>TRBV19|NA|few|TRBJ2-5
TGTGCCAGTAGTAGACTAGGGTCCGAGACCCAGTACTTC
CASSRLGSETQYF
>TRBV3-1|TRBD2|many|TRBJ2-7
TGTGCCAGCAGCCAATCCGGCGGGACTACGCGCGAGCAGTACTTC
CASSQSGGTTREQYF
>TRBV7-9|NA|NA|TRBJ1-1
TGTGCCAGCAGCCCTGTAGGCAACACTGAAGCTTTCTTT
CASSPVGNTEAFF
>TRBV5-1|NA|NA|TRBJ2-3
TGCGCCAGCAGCTTGGCCTTGGGGGGAGGACCAGATACGCAGTATTTT
CASSLALGGGPDTQYF
>TRBV7-3|NA|few|TRBJ1-2
TGTGCCAGCAGCCTTTCAGGGGACTATGGCTACACCTTC
CASSLSGDYGYTF
>TRBV20-1|NA|NA|TRBJ1-6
TGCAGTGCTATCGGAGGGTGGAATTCACCCCTCCACTTT
CSAIGGWNSPLHF
>TRBV11-2|TRBD1|NA|TRBJ2-7
TGTGCCAGCAGCTTAGAAGGGACAGGCCAGGCCACCGAGCAGTACTTC
CASSLEGTGQATEQYF
>TRBV2|TRBD1|many|TRBJ1-2
TGTGCCAGCAGTCTCGTTGGACAGGGCTATGGCTACACCTTC
CASSLVGQGYGYTF